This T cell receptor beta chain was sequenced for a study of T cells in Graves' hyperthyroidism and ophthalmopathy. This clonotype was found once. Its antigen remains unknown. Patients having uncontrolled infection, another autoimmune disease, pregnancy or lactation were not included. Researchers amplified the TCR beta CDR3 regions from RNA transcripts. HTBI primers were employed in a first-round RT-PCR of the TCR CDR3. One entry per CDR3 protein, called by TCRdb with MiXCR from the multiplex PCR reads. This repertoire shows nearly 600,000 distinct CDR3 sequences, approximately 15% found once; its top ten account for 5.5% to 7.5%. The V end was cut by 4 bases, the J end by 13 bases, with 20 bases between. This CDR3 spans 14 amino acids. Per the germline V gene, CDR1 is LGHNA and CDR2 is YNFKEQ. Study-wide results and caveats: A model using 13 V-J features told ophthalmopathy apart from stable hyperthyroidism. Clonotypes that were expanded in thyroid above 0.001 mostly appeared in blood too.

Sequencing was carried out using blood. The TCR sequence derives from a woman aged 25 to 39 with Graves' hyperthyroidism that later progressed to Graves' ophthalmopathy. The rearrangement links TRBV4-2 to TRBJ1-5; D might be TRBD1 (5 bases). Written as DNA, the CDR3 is TGTGCCAGCAGCCTAACCCCCCTAGGGGATACGCAGCATTTT. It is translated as CASSLTPLGDTQHF.